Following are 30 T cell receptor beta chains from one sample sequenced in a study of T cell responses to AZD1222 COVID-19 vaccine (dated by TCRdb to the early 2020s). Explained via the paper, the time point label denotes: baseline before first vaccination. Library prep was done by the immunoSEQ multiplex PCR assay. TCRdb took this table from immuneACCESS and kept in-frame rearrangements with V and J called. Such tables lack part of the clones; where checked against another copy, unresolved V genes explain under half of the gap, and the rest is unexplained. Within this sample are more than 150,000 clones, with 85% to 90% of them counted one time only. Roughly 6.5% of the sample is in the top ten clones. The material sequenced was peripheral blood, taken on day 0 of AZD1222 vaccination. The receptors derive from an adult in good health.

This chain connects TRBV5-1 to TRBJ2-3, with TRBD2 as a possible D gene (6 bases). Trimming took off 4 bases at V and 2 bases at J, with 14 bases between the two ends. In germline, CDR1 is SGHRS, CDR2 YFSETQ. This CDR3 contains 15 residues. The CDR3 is CASSPDSGPTDTQYF. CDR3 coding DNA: TGCGCCAGCAGCCCTGATAGCGGCCCCACAGATACGCAGTATTTT.

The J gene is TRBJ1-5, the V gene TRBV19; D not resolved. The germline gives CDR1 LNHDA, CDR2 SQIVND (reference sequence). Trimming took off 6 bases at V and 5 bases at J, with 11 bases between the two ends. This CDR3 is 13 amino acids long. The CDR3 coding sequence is TGTGCCAGTAGCTGGGAGATCCATCAGCCCCAGCATTTT. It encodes CASSWEIHQPQHF.

This CDR3 reads CASSRPSNQPQHF. CDR3 coding DNA: TGTGCCAGCAGCCGCCCTAGTAATCAGCCCCAGCATTTT. This sequence joins TRBV6-9 and TRBJ1-5, with no clear D. Per the germline V gene, CDR1 is MNHGY and CDR2 is SVAAGI. V lost 6 bases and J lost 4, with 10 bases in between. This CDR3 spans 13 amino acids.

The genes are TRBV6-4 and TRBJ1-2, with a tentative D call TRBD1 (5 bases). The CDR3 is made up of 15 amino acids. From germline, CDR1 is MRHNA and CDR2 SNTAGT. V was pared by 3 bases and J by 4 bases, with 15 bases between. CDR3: CASSDSGAQFYGYTF. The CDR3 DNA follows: TGTGCCAGCAGTGATTCTGGGGCTCAGTTCTATGGCTACACCTTC.

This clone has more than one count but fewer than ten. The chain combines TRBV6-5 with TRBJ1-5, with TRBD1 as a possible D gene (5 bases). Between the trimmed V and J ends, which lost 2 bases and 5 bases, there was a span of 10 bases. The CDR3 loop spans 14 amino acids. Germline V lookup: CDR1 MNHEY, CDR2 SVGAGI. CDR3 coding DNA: TGTGCCAGCAGTTACGGGCAGGGTGATCAGCCCCAGCATTTT. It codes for CASSYGQGDQPQHF.

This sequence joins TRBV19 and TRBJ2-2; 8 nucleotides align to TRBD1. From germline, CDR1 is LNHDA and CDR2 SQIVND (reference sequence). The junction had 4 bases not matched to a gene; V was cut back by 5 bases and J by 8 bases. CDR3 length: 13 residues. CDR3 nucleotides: TGTGCCAGTAGTGGACAGGGAACGGGGGAGCTGTTTTTT. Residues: CASSGQGTGELFF.

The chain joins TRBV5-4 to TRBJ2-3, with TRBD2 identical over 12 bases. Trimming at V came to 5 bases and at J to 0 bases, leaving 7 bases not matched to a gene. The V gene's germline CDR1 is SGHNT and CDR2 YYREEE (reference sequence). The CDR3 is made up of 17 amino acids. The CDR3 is CASRNGLAGFSTDTQYF. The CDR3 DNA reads TGTGCCAGCAGGAACGGACTAGCGGGATTTAGCACAGATACGCAGTATTTT.

The CDR3 nucleotides are TGTGCCATCAACCGGTTAGGGGGCGATATTGGCTACACCTTC. This gives the protein CAINRLGGDIGYTF. The chain carries TRBV10-3 and TRBJ1-2; 7 bases agree with TRBD1. The V and J ends lost 7 bases and 7 bases, in that order; junction bases with no gene match: 12. Germline CDR1 is ENHRY and CDR2 is SYGVKD. The CDR3 length is 14 residues.

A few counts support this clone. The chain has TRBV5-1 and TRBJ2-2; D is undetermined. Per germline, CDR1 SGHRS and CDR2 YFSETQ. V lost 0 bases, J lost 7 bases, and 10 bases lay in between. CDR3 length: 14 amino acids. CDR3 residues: CASSLEGQHGELFF. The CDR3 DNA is TGCGCCAGCAGCTTGGAAGGGCAGCACGGGGAGCTGTTTTTT.

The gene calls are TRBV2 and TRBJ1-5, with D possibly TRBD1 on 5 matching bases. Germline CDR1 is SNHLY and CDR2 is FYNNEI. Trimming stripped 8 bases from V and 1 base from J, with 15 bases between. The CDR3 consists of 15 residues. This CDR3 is CASYGGGGSNQPQHF. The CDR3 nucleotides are TGTGCCAGCTATGGGGGAGGCGGGAGCAATCAGCCCCAGCATTTT.

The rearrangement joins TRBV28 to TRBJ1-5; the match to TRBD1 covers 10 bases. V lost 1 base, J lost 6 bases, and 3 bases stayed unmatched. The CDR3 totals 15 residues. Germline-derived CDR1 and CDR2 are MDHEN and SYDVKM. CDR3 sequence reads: CASSLSTGGVQPQHF. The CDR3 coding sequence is TGTGCCAGCAGTTTATCGACAGGGGGCGTTCAGCCCCAGCATTTT.

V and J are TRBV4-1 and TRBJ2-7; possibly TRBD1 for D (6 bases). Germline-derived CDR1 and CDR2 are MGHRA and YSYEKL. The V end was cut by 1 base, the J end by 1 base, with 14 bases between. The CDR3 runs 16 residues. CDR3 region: CASSQVGAGESYEQYF. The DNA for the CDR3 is TGCGCCAGCAGCCAAGTGGGGGCAGGGGAGTCCTACGAGCAGTACTTC.

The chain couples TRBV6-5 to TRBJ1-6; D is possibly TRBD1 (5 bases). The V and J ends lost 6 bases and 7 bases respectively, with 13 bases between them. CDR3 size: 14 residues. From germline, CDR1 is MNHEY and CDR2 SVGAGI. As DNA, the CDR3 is TGTGCCAGCAGAAACGGTGGGGCCAATTCACCCCTCCACTTT. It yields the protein CASRNGGANSPLHF.

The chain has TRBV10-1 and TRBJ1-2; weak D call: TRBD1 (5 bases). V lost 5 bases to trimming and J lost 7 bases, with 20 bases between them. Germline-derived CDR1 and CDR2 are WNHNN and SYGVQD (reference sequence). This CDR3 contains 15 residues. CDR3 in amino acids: CASSLGRTVFPGYTF. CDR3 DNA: TGCGCCAGCAGTCTGGGACGGACGGTTTTCCCTGGCTACACCTTC.

Here the CDR3 reads CAWSNPAGGFRNQPQHF. The CDR3 DNA follows: TGTGCCTGGTCGAACCCGGCGGGGGGATTTCGCAATCAGCCCCAGCATTTT. The V call is TRBV30, the J call TRBJ1-5; D might be TRBD1 (5 bases). This CDR3 is 17 amino acids long. V was clipped by 5 bases and J by 2 bases, with 22 bases between them. CDR1 and CDR2 from the germline V gene are GTSNPN and SVGIG (reference sequence).

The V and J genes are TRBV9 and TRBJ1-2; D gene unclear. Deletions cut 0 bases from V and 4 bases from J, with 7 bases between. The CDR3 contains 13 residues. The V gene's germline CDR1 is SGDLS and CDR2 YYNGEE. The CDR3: CASSVGEPYGYTF. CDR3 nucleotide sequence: TGTGCCAGCAGCGTAGGGGAGCCCTATGGCTACACCTTC.

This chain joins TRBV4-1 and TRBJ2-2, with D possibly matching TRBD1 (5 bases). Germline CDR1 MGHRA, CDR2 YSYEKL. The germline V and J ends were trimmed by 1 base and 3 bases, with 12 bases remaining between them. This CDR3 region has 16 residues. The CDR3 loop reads CASSQGKGRDTGELFF. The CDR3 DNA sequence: TGCGCCAGCAGCCAAGGGAAGGGGCGCGACACCGGGGAGCTGTTTTTT.

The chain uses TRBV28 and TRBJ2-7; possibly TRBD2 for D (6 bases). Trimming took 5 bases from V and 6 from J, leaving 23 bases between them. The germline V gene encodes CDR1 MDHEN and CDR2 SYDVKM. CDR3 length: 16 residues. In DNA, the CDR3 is TGTGCCAGCAGTACAGCTGGCGGGGTCCAGGGCCTCGAGCAGTACTTC. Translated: CASSTAGGVQGLEQYF.

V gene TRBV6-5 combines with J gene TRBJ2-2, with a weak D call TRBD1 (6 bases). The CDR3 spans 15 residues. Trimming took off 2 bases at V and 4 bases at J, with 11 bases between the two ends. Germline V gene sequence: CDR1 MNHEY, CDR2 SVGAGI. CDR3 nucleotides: TGTGCCAGCAGTTACGCAGGGGTTGGCACCGGGGAGCTGTTTTTT. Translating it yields CASSYAGVGTGELFF.

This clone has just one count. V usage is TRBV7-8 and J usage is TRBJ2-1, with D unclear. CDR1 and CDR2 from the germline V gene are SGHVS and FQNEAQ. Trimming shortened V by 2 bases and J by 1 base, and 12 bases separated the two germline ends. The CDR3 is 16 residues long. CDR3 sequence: CASSLSRLQSYNEQFF. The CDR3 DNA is TGTGCCAGCAGCTTAAGCCGACTTCAATCCTACAATGAGCAGTTCTTC. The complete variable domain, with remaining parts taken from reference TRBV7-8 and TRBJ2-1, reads GAGVSQSPRYKVAKRGQDVALRCDPISGHVSLFWYQQALGQGPEFLTYFQNEAQLDKSGLPSDRFFAERPEGSVSTLKIQRTQQEDSAVYLCASSLSRLQSYNEQFFGPGTRLTVL.

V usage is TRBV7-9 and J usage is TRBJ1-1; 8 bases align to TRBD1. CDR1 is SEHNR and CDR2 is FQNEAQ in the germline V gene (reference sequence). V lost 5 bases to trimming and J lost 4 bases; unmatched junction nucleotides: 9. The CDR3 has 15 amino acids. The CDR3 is CASSPQTGAGTEAFF. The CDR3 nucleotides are TGTGCCAGCAGCCCTCAGACAGGGGCGGGCACTGAAGCTTTCTTT.

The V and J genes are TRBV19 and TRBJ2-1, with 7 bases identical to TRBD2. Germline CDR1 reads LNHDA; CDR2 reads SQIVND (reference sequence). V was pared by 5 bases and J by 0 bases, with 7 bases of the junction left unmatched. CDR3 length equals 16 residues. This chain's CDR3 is CASSPSSGGSYNEQFF. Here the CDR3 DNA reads TGTGCCAGTAGTCCCTCTAGCGGAGGCTCCTACAATGAGCAGTTCTTC.

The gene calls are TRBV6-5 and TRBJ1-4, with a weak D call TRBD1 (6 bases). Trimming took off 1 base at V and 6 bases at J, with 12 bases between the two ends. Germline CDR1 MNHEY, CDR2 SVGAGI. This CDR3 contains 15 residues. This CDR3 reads CASSYFPGADEKLFF. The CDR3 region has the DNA TGTGCCAGCAGTTACTTCCCGGGGGCGGATGAAAAACTGTTTTTT.

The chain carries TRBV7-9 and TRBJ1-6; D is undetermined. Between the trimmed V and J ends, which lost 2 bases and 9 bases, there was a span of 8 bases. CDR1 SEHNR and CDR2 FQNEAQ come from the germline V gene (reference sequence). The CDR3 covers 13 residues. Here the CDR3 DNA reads TGTGCCAGCAGCTTACGGGAGGGTTCACCCCTCCACTTT. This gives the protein CASSLREGSPLHF.

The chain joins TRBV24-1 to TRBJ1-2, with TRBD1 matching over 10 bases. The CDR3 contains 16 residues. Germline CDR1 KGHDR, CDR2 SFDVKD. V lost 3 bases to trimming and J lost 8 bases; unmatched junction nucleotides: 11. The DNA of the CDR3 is TGTGCCACCAGTGATCCTACGACAGGGGGCCTGGAGGGCTACACCTTC. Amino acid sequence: CATSDPTTGGLEGYTF.

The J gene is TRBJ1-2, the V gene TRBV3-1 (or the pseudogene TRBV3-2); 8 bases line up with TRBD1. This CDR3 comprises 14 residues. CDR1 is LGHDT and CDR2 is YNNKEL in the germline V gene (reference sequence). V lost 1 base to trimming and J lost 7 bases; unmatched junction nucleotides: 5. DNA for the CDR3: TGTGCCAGCAGCCAAGGGCAGGGGGCAGGTGGCTACACCTTC. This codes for CASSQGQGAGGYTF.

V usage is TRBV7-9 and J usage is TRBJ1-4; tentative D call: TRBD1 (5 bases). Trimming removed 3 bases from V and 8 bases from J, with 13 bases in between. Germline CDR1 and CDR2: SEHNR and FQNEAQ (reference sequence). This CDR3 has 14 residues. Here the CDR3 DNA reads TGTGCCAGCAGCTTGGCAGGGTCGCTAGAAAAACTGTTTTTT. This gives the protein CASSLAGSLEKLFF.

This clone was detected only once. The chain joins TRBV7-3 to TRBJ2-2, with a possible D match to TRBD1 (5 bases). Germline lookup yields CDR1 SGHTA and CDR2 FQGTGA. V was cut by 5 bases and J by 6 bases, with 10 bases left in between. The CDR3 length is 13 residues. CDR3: CASSPRRAGELFF. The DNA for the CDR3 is TGTGCCAGCAGCCCCCGCAGGGCCGGGGAGCTGTTTTTT.

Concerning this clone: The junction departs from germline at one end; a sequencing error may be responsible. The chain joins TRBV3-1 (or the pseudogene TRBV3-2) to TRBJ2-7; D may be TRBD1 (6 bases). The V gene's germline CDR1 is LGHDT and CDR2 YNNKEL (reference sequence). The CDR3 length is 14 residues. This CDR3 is CASTQTGSSYEQYF. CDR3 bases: TGTGCCAGCACCCAAACAGGGAGCTCCTACGAGCAGTACTTC.

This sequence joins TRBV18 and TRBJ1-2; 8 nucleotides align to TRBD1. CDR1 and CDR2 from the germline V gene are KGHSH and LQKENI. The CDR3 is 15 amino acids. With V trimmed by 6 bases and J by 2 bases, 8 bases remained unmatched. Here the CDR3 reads CASSPTGQVNYGYTF. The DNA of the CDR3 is TGTGCCAGCTCTCCAACGGGACAGGTGAACTATGGCTACACCTTC.